This TCR beta chain was recorded in a study of cytomegalovirus exposure and HLA in healthy donors. Study-wide points: Rates of TCR association differed by HLA locus in a later analysis, with DRB1 highest and HLA-C lowest. A later analysis linked a missense DCLRE1C variant to TCR beta V- and J-gene trimming.

As concerns this clone: The antigen is unknown.

The primer mix had 60 Vbeta and 13 Jbeta primers. Sequenced by immunoSEQ multiplex PCR; TCRdb stores in-frame clones only, minus some. In all, the sample yields about 200,000 clones. Despite likely unrecorded immune exposures, the donors were nominally healthy at the time of sampling. This CDR3 comprises 13 residues. The ends were cut back, 2 bases at V and 1 base at J, with 6 bases in the middle. Germline CDR1 reads SGHRS; CDR2 reads YFSETQ. Sequencing was performed on PBMCs. The chain has TRBV5-1 and TRBJ1-1; D is unresolved. The receptor comes from a girl aged 2 to 10 in good health and CMV-seropositive. CDR3 sequence (DNA): TGCGCCAGCAGCTTCAAAGCGAACACTGAAGCTTTCTTT. Translated: CASSFKANTEAFF.